This TCR beta chain was sequenced in a study of cytomegalovirus exposure and HLA in healthy donors. Overall study findings and caveats: For TCR beta chains, V- and J-gene trimming was later linked to a missense DCLRE1C variant.

V lost 3 bases and J lost 0; bases outside the gene matches: 4. Germline CDR1 MNHNS, CDR2 SASEGT. CDR3 length: 16 amino acids. Regarding this clone: Its antigen is still unknown.

13 Jbeta primers and 60 Vbeta primers were used for the PCR. Only in-frame clones appear in the TCRdb table, and some are missing; sequencing was by immunoSEQ multiplex PCR. The sample has 180,000 or so clones, 75% seen once. The receptor was derived from a middle-aged woman in good health and CMV-seropositive. Sequenced material: PBMCs. V and J are TRBV6-1 and TRBJ1-5; 8 positions match TRBD1. The CDR3 region has the DNA TGTGCCAGCAGTGACGCACAGGGGGTTAGCAATCAGCCCCAGCATTTT. Translating it yields CASSDAQGVSNQPQHF.